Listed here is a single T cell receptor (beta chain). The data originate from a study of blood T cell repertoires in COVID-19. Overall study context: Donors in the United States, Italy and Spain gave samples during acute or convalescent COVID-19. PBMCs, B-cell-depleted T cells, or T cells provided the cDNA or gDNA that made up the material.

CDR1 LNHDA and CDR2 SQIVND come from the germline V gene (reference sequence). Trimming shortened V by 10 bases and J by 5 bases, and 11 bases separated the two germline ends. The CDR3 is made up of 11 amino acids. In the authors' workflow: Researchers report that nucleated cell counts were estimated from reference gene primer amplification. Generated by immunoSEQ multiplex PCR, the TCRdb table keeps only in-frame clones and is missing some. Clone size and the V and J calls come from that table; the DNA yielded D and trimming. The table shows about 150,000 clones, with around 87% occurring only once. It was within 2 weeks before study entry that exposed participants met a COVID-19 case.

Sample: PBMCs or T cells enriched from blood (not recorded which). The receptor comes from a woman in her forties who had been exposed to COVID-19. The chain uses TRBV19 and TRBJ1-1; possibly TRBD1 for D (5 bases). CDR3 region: CATGDLTEAFF. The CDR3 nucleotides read TGTGCCACGGGGGACCTGACTGAAGCTTTCTTT.